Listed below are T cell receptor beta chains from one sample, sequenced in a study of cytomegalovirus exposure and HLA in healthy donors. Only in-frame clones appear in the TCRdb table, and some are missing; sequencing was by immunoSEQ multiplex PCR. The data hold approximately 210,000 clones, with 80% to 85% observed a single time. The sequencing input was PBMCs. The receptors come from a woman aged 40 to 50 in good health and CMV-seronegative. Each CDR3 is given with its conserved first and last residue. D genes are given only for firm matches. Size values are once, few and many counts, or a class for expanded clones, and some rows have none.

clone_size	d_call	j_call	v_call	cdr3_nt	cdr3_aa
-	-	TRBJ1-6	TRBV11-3	TGTGCCAGCAGCCCGAGGTTTGGTAGTAATTCACCCCTCCACTTT	CASSPRFGSNSPLHF
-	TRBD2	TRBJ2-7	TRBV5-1	TGCGCCAGCAGAGCGACTAGCGGGAGCTACGAGCAGTACTTC	CASRATSGSYEQYF
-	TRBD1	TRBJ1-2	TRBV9	TGTGCCAGCAGCGACACACAGGGGCCGGGCTATGGCTACACCTTC	CASSDTQGPGYGYTF
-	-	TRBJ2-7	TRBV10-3	TGTGCCATCAGTGAGTCGCGGGAGCAGTACTTC	CAISESREQYF
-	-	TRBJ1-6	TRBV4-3	TGCGCCAGCAGCCAAGATCCTCAGGGGAATTCACCCCTCCACTTT	CASSQDPQGNSPLHF
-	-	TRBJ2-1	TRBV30	TGTGCCTGGAGTGTAGGTCGAGGTGAGCAGTTCTTC	CAWSVGRGEQFF
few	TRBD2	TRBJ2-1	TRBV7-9	TGTGCCAGCAGCCGGATAAGGGGGTTAGGGACTAGGAGCTACAATGAGCAGTTCTTC	CASSRIRGLGTRSYNEQFF
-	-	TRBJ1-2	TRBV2	TGTGCCAGCAGAGGGGGTGTGGACTATGGCTACACCTTC	CASRGGVDYGYTF
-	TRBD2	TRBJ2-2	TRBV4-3	TGCGCCAGCAGCCACCTTGGGACTAGCGGGACCGGGGAGCTGTTTTTT	CASSHLGTSGTGELFF
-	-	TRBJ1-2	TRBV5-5	TGTGCCAGCAGCCCCCTGGGAGGTAACTATGGCTACACCTTC	CASSPLGGNYGYTF
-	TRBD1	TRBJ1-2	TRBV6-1	TGTGCCAGCGCGAAAGTTTGGGGGACAGGGGATGGCTACACCTTC	CASAKVWGTGDGYTF
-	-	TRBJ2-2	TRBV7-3	TGTGCCAGCAGCTTAATTCTAATCGCAACCGGGGAGCTGTTTTTT	CASSLILIATGELFF
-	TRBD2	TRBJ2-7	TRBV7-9	TGTGCCAGCAGCCCGCAGGGCGGGAGAAGTAACTACGAGCAGTACTTC	CASSPQGGRSNYEQYF
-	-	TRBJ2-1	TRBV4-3	TGCGCCAGCAGCCAAGATTTCACTTCCCGCCCCAATGAGCAGTTCTTC	CASSQDFTSRPNEQFF
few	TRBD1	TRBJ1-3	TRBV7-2	TGTGCCAGCAGCTTTACAGGGGCGGGAAACACCATATATTTT	CASSFTGAGNTIYF
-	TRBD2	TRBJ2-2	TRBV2	TGTGCCAGCAGGACTAGCGGGAGTTTCGGGGAGCTGTTTTTT	CASRTSGSFGELFF
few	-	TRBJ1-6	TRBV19	TGTGCCAGTAGTCAGCCGATAGCATCACCCCTCCACTTT	CASSQPIASPLHF
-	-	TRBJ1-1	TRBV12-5	TGTGCTAGTGGTTTGGTACTCCCCCAGGTGCACACTGAAGCTTTCTTT	CASGLVLPQVHTEAFF